The 30 T cell receptor beta chains given below trace back to one sample, sequenced in a study of early T cells in non-severe SARS-CoV-2 infection. Via MiXCR, TCRdb re-called the 5' RACE reads, giving one row per CDR3 protein. Of more than 60,000 distinct CDR3 sequences in the sample, about 13% are singletons; the top ten hold approximately 6%. The sample consisted of whole blood. All receptors come from an adult who was a healthcare worker with PCR-confirmed SARS-CoV-2 infection or an uninfected control (not recorded which).

This clonotype was observed at least ten times. V usage is TRBV7-9 and J usage is TRBJ2-1; D gene ambiguous. The V gene lost 7 bases and the J gene lost 5 bases, with 24 bases spanning the gap. CDR3 length: 17 residues. CDR1 SEHNR and CDR2 FQNEAQ come from the germline V gene (reference sequence). CDR3 sequence reads: CASTLRSTVYTHNEQFF. Here the CDR3 DNA reads TGTGCCAGCACCCTACGCTCTACGGTCTACACCCACAATGAGCAGTTCTTC.

The chain couples TRBV7-9 to TRBJ2-5; unclear D gene. The V end lost 2 bases, the J end lost 5 bases, and 9 bases lay between the germline ends. This CDR3 comprises 13 residues. In germline, CDR1 is SEHNR, CDR2 FQNEAQ (reference sequence). CDR3 residues: CASSLIQQETQYF. The CDR3 DNA reads TGTGCCAGCAGCTTAATCCAGCAGGAGACCCAGTACTTC.

The chain joins TRBV30 to TRBJ1-1; D is unclear. The germline V gene has CDR1 GTSNPN and CDR2 SVGIG (reference sequence). The CDR3 runs 14 residues. The V end lost 0 bases, the J end lost 1 base, and 9 bases lay between the germline ends. This chain's CDR3 is CAWSVTLRNTEAFF. The CDR3 DNA is TGTGCCTGGAGTGTAACCCTGAGGAACACTGAAGCTTTCTTT.

This clonotype showed up just a few times. The gene calls are TRBV29-1 and TRBJ1-1; TRBD1 agrees at 8 bases. The CDR3 runs 13 residues. The V gene's germline CDR1 is SQVTM and CDR2 ANQGSEA. J gave up 0 bases and V 7 bases, and 4 bases lay outside the gene matches. Written as DNA, the CDR3 is TGCAGCGGGCGACAGGGGATGAACACTGAAGCTTTCTTT. Its translation is CSGRQGMNTEAFF.

The chain joins TRBV12-3 or TRBV12-4 to TRBJ2-1; D may match TRBD1 or TRBD2 (5 bases each). V was trimmed by 6 bases and J by 6 bases, leaving 18 bases between them. The CDR3 has 15 residues. CDR3 sequence: CASSPGRWPTNEQFF. The CDR3 DNA is TGTGCCAGCAGCCCGGGACGCTGGCCCACCAATGAGCAGTTCTTC.

This clonotype was detected many times. This chain connects TRBV7-6 to TRBJ2-2; D might be TRBD1 (6 bases). Trimming took 6 bases from V and 3 from J, leaving 11 bases between them. Germline V gene data show CDR1 as SGHVS and CDR2 as FNYEAQ. The CDR3 sequence is 14 residues long. The CDR3 sequence is CASRNRVDTGELFF. The CDR3 region has the DNA TGTGCCAGCAGAAACAGGGTGGACACCGGGGAGCTGTTTTTT.

CDR3 amino acids: CASSQGTKPFYGYTF. CDR3 coding DNA: TGTGCCAGCAGCCAAGGGACCAAGCCCTTCTATGGCTACACCTTC. This chain uses TRBV14 with TRBJ1-2, with no clear D. Trimming pared 1 base from V and 4 bases from J, leaving 13 bases between. Looked up from germline, CDR1 is SGHDN and CDR2 is FVKESK. The CDR3 sequence is 15 residues long.

The chain carries TRBV6-5 and TRBJ2-7; D might be TRBD1 (6 bases). Germline V CDR1 and CDR2: MNHEY, SVGAGI. Trimming took off 6 bases at V and 0 bases at J, with 15 bases between the two ends. This CDR3 is built from 15 residues. The DNA for the CDR3 is TGTGCCAGCAGCCCCACCACAGGGAGCTCCTACGAGCAGTACTTC. Translating it yields CASSPTTGSSYEQYF.

This clonotype appeared many times. Here the CDR3 reads CASSLEASGSVYEQFF. In DNA, the CDR3 is TGCGCCAGCAGCTTGGAGGCTAGCGGGAGTGTATATGAGCAGTTCTTC. The V gene is TRBV5-1, the J gene TRBJ2-1, with TRBD2 matching 10 bases. With V trimmed by 0 bases and J by 8 bases, 8 bases remained unmatched. CDR3 length: 16 amino acids. In germline, CDR1 is SGHRS, CDR2 YFSETQ. Drawing the rest from reference TRBV5-1 and TRBJ2-1, the complete variable domain is KAGVTQTPRYLIKTRGQQVTLSCSPISGHRSVSWYQQTPGQGLQFLFEYFSETQRNKGNFPGRFSGRQFSNSRSEMNVSTLELGDSALYLCASSLEASGSVYEQFFGPGTRLTVL.

CDR3 DNA: TGTGCCAGCAGCGCCGCCCCGAGGGCCTATAATTCACCCCTCCACTTT. The encoded protein is CASSAAPRAYNSPLHF. This chain joins TRBV9 and TRBJ1-6; D is undetermined. Looked up from germline, CDR1 is SGDLS and CDR2 is YYNGEE. V was cut by 3 bases and J by 2 bases, with 12 bases left in between. The CDR3 is 16 amino acids. The full variable domain, in which reference TRBV9 and TRBJ1-6 provide the parts outside the CDR3, is DSGVTQTPKHLITATGQRVTLRCSPRSGDLSVYWYQQSLDQGLQFLIQYYNGEERAKGNILERFSAQQFPDLHSELNLSSLELGDSALYFCASSAAPRAYNSPLHFGNGTRLTVT.

In this sample, this clonotype turned up a few times. The chain couples TRBV7-8 to TRBJ1-6; D ambiguous. The CDR3 contains 16 residues. Germline assignment: CDR1 SGHVS and CDR2 FQNEAQ. The ends were cut back, 4 bases at V and 5 bases at J, with 15 bases in the middle. The CDR3 nucleotides read TGTGCCAGCAGCTATATTCACTCCAAGAATAATTCACCCCTCCACTTT. Its protein product is CASSYIHSKNNSPLHF. Complete variable domain (other parts from reference TRBV7-8 and TRBJ1-6): GAGVSQSPRYKVAKRGQDVALRCDPISGHVSLFWYQQALGQGPEFLTYFQNEAQLDKSGLPSDRFFAERPEGSVSTLKIQRTQQEDSAVYLCASSYIHSKNNSPLHFGNGTRLTVT.

This clonotype was detected many times. The chain joins TRBV12-3 or TRBV12-4 to TRBJ1-1; 10 positions match TRBD1. The CDR3 extends over 16 amino acids. The V and J ends lost 8 bases and 4 bases, in that order; junction bases with no gene match: 13. The CDR3 spells CASARQGAVFRTEAFF. The CDR3 DNA is TGTGCCAGCGCCAGACAGGGGGCCGTGTTTCGCACTGAAGCTTTCTTT.

This clonotype was found many times. This rearrangement joins TRBV6-1 to TRBJ2-1; TRBD2 matches at 12 bases. CDR1 and CDR2 (germline): MNHNS, SASEGT. CDR3 length: 14 amino acids. V shed 7 bases, J shed 6 bases, and the junction held 4 bases outside the gene matches. The DNA for the CDR3 is TGTGCCAGCACTGGACTAGCGGGGACCAATGAGCAGTTCTTC. It specifies CASTGLAGTNEQFF.

This clonotype appeared a few times. The chain links TRBV29-1 to TRBJ2-3; perhaps TRBD2 as D (6 bases). Germline CDR1 reads SQVTM; CDR2 reads ANQGSEA. This CDR3 comprises 14 residues. Trimming pared 3 bases from V and 4 bases from J, leaving 14 bases between. The CDR3 here is CSVDGQEGPDTQYF. CDR3 DNA: TGCAGCGTTGATGGGCAGGAGGGACCAGATACGCAGTATTTT.

The genes are TRBV2 and TRBJ1-2, with TRBD1 matching 7 bases. Germline loops: CDR1 SNHLY, CDR2 FYNNEI. V lost 10 bases to trimming and J lost 6 bases; unmatched junction nucleotides: 5. The CDR3 is made up of 11 amino acids. The CDR3 here is CATRQGDGYTF. The CDR3 region has the DNA TGTGCCACCAGACAGGGCGATGGCTACACCTTC.

This clonotype appeared a few times. The V call is TRBV7-9, the J call TRBJ2-5; D remains ambiguous. The CDR3 covers 16 residues. With 0 bases removed from V and 4 bases from J, the gap between germline ends came to 15 bases. The germline V gene has CDR1 SEHNR and CDR2 FQNEAQ (reference sequence). The CDR3 DNA is TGTGCCAGCAGCTTAGCGCGAGGTGGTGTGCGAGAGACCCAGTACTTC. Its translation is CASSLARGGVRETQYF.

This clonotype was picked up a small number of times. The V call is TRBV20-1, the J call TRBJ2-1; 11 bases fit TRBD1. The germline V gene encodes CDR1 DFQATT and CDR2 SNEGSKA (reference sequence). This CDR3 region has 15 residues. V lost 2 bases, J lost 8 bases, and 8 bases stayed unmatched. CDR3 sequence: CSARSPGQGAYEQFF. The DNA of the CDR3 is TGCAGTGCTAGATCCCCCGGACAGGGGGCCTATGAGCAGTTCTTC.

This sequence joins TRBV11-3 and TRBJ2-2; D uncertain. Between the trimmed V and J ends, which lost 1 base and 2 bases, there was a span of 5 bases. The CDR3 covers 14 residues. CDR1 SGHNT and CDR2 YENEEA come from the germline V gene. The CDR3 sequence is CASSLVSNTGELFF. The CDR3 nucleotides read TGTGCCAGCAGCTTAGTTTCAAACACCGGGGAGCTGTTTTTT.

Many counts were recorded for this clonotype. This chain joins TRBV10-3 and TRBJ2-7; 8 bases align to TRBD2. This CDR3 is built from 16 residues. V lost 1 base and J lost 3; bases outside the gene matches: 8. Germline assignment: CDR1 ENHRY and CDR2 SYGVKD. CDR3 nucleotides: TGTGCCATCAGTGAGTTCCCGGGGACTAGTAACTACGAGCAGTACTTC. Translating gives CAISEFPGTSNYEQYF.

Here the CDR3 DNA reads TGTGCCAGCTCACCACCCGGGGGGCGTTCCGTCGTAGCCAAAAACATTCAGTACTTC. Translating it yields CASSPPGGRSVVAKNIQYF. The chain employs TRBV18 and TRBJ2-4; perhaps TRBD2 as D (7 bases). V lost 0 bases to trimming and J lost 0 bases, with 18 bases between them. Germline values: CDR1 KGHSH, CDR2 LQKENI. This CDR3 is 19 amino acids long.

The chain employs TRBV3-1 and TRBJ2-3, with D perhaps matching TRBD1 or TRBD2 (5 bases each). Germline CDR1 LGHDT, CDR2 YNNKEL (reference sequence). V was cut by 3 bases and J by 2 bases, with 21 bases left in between. There are 18 residues in the CDR3. The CDR3 is CASSHEIWDLKNTDTQYF. The CDR3 bases are TGTGCCAGCAGCCATGAGATATGGGACCTCAAGAACACAGATACGCAGTATTTT.

On this clonotype: Compared with germline, one end of the junction differs, possibly owing to a read error. The chain links TRBV10-2 to TRBJ2-7; D call uncertain. The CDR3 covers 13 residues. Germline lookup yields CDR1 WSHSY and CDR2 SAAADI. CDR3 sequence: CANSELLVHEQYF. The CDR3 DNA is TGCGCCAACAGTGAGCTTCTAGTACACGAGCAGTACTTC.

Ten or more counts support this clonotype. The CDR3 reads CSVEGASGSGDTQYF. The DNA of the CDR3 is TGCAGCGTTGAAGGGGCTAGCGGGAGCGGTGATACGCAGTATTTT. The chain carries TRBV29-1 and TRBJ2-3; 10 nucleotides align to TRBD2. CDR3 length: 15 amino acids. V dropped 1 base and J dropped 6; count of bases not matched to a gene: 7. Germline V gene lookup returns CDR1 SQVTM and CDR2 ANQGSEA.

This clonotype was picked up many times. The genes are TRBV11-1 and TRBJ2-1; TRBD2 matches at 10 bases. Losses at the gene ends were 0 bases for V and 8 bases for J; bases not matched to a gene: 4. This CDR3 spans 15 amino acids. Germline lookup yields CDR1 SGHAT and CDR2 FQDESV (reference sequence). The CDR3 DNA follows: TGTGCCAGCAGCTTAGCGGGGACTAGCGTGGATGAGCAGTTCTTC. Its protein is CASSLAGTSVDEQFF.

The chain joins TRBV5-1 to TRBJ2-5; TRBD1 matches at 9 bases. This CDR3 contains 13 residues. Germline V gives CDR1 SGHRS, CDR2 YFSETQ. V lost 6 bases and J lost 8; bases outside the gene matches: 8. CDR3 in DNA: TGCGCCAGCACTGACGCGGACAGGGGAACCCAGTACTTC. Amino acid sequence: CASTDADRGTQYF. The full variable domain, its missing parts supplied by reference TRBV5-1 and TRBJ2-5, is KAGVTQTPRYLIKTRGQQVTLSCSPISGHRSVSWYQQTPGQGLQFLFEYFSETQRNKGNFPGRFSGRQFSNSRSEMNVSTLELGDSALYLCASTDADRGTQYFGPGTRLLVL.

The chain couples TRBV2 to TRBJ1-2; D is undetermined. Trimming removed 1 base at V and 7 bases at J, with 10 bases between. CDR3 length: 13 residues. Germline CDR1 and CDR2: SNHLY and FYNNEI. CDR3 residues: CASSEEGGAGYTF. CDR3 nucleotide sequence: TGTGCCAGCAGTGAAGAGGGAGGAGCTGGCTACACCTTC.

This clonotype was picked up a small number of times. The chain is built from TRBV18 and TRBJ1-5, with D perhaps TRBD1 (6 bases). V lost 3 bases, J lost 7 bases, and 13 bases lay in between. In germline, CDR1 is KGHSH, CDR2 LQKENI. There are 14 residues in the CDR3. The CDR3 sequence is CASSPNTGKQPQHF. DNA of the CDR3: TGTGCCAGCTCACCTAATACAGGGAAACAGCCCCAGCATTTT.

This clonotype has a count of ten or more. This sequence joins TRBV21-1 and TRBJ1-5; TRBD1 was called by the table and not checked on the DNA. TRBV21-1 is listed as a pseudogene. This CDR3 comprises 15 residues. The CDR3 nucleotides read TGTGCCAGCAGCAAATATGACAGGCCCCGGCAGCCCCAGCATTTT. It translates to CASSKYDRPRQPQHF.

The rearrangement links TRBV20-1 to TRBJ2-7; the D call may be TRBD1 or TRBD2 (5 bases each). V gave up 0 bases and J gave up 3 bases, with 12 bases separating them. Germline-derived CDR1 and CDR2 are DFQATT and SNEGSKA (reference sequence). The CDR3 is 14 residues long. CDR3 loop: CSARDRGRIYEQYF. CDR3 nucleotide sequence: TGCAGTGCTAGAGATCGGGGCAGAATCTACGAGCAGTACTTC.

In its sample, this clonotype was seen a few times. V usage is TRBV28 and J usage is TRBJ1-2; D gene uncertain. From germline, CDR1 is MDHEN and CDR2 SYDVKM. The CDR3 has 12 amino acids. V was clipped by 3 bases and J by 5 bases, with 7 bases between them. The CDR3 spells CASSFGGYGYTF. In DNA form, the CDR3 reads TGTGCCAGCAGTTTCGGAGGGTATGGCTACACCTTC.